This T cell receptor (beta chain) was recovered during a study of blood T cells in healthy people across ages (dated by TCRdb to the mid-2010s). For the wider study: In model experiments, template switching captured roughly one uniquely barcoded TCR beta cDNA molecule for every two T cells. The study measured age-related changes in TCR beta repertoire diversity using deep sequencing normalized with unique cDNA molecular identifiers. Donors were grouped into four age groups: young (average roughly 16 years), middle-aged (less than 40), aged (approximately 67) and long-lived (just over 80). To avoid experimental bias, donors of different ages were spread randomly across the sequencing lanes. For two donors (one aged 18 to 30 and one aged 80 or older), the study analyzed two additional independent replicas of 1 million unique cDNA reads from the same blood draw.

Systemically healthy Caucasian individuals from Russia, over 30 in total and aged roughly 6 to 100 years, were included as donors. Roughly 11 milliliters of peripheral blood were drawn from each donor into EDTA-treated Vacutainer tubes. Ficoll-Paque density-gradient centrifugation was used to isolate PBMCs, with at least 7 million obtained per sample. Total RNA, at least 5 micrograms per sample, was extracted from PBMCs with Trizol reagent. For every donor, an aliquot of PBMCs went through flow cytometry to measure the percentages of naive CD45RAhigh/CD27high T cells. Concerning this clonotype: Its target antigen remains unknown. The input lacks base qualities; no much larger clone sits a single base away.

The method was 5' RACE. Sequencer: Illumina HiSeq 2500. A second roughly 6 to 11 cycle PCR used a sample-barcoded 5' primer and a J-beta primer mix. A unique molecular identifier was introduced onto each TCR beta cDNA molecule by a template-switch 5' adaptor carrying 12 random nucleotides. Each sample yielded at least 3 million CDR3-containing paired-end reads. All of the RNA was converted into first-strand cDNA using the Mint cDNA synthesis kit, with a TRBC-specific oligonucleotide serving as the primer. Following uracil-DNA glycosylase treatment, all cDNA underwent a first 18-cycle PCR with the universal primers M1SS and BC2_uni_R. The paper's data handling went like this. Normalization of each sample was performed by random selection of 1 million high-quality reads, each carrying a distinct molecular identifier. Reads with shared molecular identifiers were discarded instead of being binned into consensus sequences. MiTCR, with a Q25 quality threshold and the strictest error-elimination algorithm, was used for CDR3 identification, clonotype clustering and error correction. Lower-bound total TCR beta diversity was estimated with a nonparametric unseen species model using Euler transformation. TCRdb trimmed the raw reads at Q25, called clones with MiXCR and kept productive beta chains. All rows with the same CDR3 protein become a single entry with the most common DNA and genes. The authors' filters were not applied to this entry. The table for this sample lists 450,000 to 700,000 distinct CDR3 sequences; 25% to 30% of them were counted only once. The ten biggest clones cover about 18% of the sample.

What the research found in general, with its limitations: Estimates of total diversity based on one million sequenced T cells were regarded as lower bounds and as underestimates. The CMV infection status of donors was not known, potentially confounding age-related changes in expanded clonotypes. Compared with the aged group, more naive CD4+ T cells, fewer expanded clones and increased TCR diversity were shown by the long-lived group, suggesting age selection. Conclusive comparison of naive and antigen-experienced compartments was prevented by the profiling of bulk unsorted PBMCs. As age increased, observed TCR beta diversity per million T cells dropped in a roughly linear way, and a significant reduction was already evident by age 40. Observed TCR beta diversity correlated strongly with the percentage of naive T cells measured by flow cytometry.

The CDR3 covers 17 residues, taking in both the cysteine and the phenylalanine. CDR3 DNA is the only sequence kept; it has 51 bases, read in frame from the first base. Sequences DFQATT (CDR1) and SNEGSKA (CDR2) are obtained from the germline V gene (reference sequence). Sequencing was performed on blood. This clonotype was sampled from a woman in her seventies in good health. Recombination joined TRBV20-1 with TRBJ2-1, with TRBD1 as a weak D call on 7 bases. With the DNA end fitting TRBJ2-7 better, the J assignment may be wrong. In nucleotide form, the sequence is TGCAGTGCTAGTTCGGGGGCACCAGGGGGTTCCTCCTACGAGCAGTACTTC. It translates to CSASSGAPGGSSYEQYF.